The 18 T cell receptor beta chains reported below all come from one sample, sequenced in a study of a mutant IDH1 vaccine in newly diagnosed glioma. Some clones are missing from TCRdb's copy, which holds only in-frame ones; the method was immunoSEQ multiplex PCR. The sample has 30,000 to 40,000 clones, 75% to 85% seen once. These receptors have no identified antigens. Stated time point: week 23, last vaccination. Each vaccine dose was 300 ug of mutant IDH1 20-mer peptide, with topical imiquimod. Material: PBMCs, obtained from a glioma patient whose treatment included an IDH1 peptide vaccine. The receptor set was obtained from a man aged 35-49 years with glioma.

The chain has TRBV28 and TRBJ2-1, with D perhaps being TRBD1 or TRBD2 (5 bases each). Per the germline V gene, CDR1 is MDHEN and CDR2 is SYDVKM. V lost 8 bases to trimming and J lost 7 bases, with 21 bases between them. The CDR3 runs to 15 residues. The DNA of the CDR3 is TGTGCCAGCCTAGCTATGAGGGGCAGGAGTAATGAGCAGTTCTTC. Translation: CASLAMRGRSNEQFF.

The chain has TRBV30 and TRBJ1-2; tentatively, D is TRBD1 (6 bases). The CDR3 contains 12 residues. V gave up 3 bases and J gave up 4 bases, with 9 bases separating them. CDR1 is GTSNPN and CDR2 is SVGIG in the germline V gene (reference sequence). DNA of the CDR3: TGTGCCTGGAGACAGGGATCCTATGGCTACACCTTC. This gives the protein CAWRQGSYGYTF.

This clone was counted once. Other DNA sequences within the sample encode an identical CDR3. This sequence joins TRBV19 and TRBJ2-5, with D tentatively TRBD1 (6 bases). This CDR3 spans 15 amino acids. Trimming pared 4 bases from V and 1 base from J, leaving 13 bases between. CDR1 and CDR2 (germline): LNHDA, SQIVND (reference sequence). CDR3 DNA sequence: TGTGCCAGTAGTAGGGGGCAGAGCCCCCAAGAGACCCAGTACTTC. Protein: CASSRGQSPQETQYF.

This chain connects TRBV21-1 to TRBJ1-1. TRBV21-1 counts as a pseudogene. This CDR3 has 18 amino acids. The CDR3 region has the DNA TGTGCCAGCAGCAAAGATTGGATGTCCCGGGGCAAGAGGACTGAAGCTTTCTTT. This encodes CASSKDWMSRGKRTEAFF.

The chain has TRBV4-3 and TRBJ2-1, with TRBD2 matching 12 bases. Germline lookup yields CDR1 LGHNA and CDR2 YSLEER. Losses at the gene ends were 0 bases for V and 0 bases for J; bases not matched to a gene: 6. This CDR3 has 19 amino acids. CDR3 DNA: TGCGCCAGCAGCCAAGATTTACTAGCGGGAGGTCCCTCCTACAATGAGCAGTTCTTC. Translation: CASSQDLLAGGPSYNEQFF.

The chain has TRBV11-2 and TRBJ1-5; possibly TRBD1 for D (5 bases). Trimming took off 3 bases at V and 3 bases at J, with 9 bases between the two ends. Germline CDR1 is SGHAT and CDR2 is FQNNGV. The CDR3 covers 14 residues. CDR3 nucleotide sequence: TGTGCCAGCAGCTTGGGTGGGACCAATCAGCCCCAGCATTTT. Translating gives CASSLGGTNQPQHF. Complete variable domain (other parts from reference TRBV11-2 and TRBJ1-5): EAGVAQSPRYKIIEKRQSVAFWCNPISGHATLYWYQQILGQGPKLLIQFQNNGVVDDSQLPKDRFSAERLKGVDSTLKIQPAKLEDSAVYLCASSLGGTNQPQHFGDGTRLSIL.

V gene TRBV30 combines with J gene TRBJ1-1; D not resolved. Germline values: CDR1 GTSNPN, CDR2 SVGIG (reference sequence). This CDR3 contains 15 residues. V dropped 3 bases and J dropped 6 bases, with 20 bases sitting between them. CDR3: CAWSGTMTARPEAFF. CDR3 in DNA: TGTGCCTGGAGCGGAACCATGACGGCGAGACCTGAAGCTTTCTTT. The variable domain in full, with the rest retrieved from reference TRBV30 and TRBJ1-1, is SQTIHQWPATLVQPVGSPLSLECTVEGTSNPNLYWYRQAAGRGLQLLFYSVGIGQISSEVPQNLSASRPQDRQFILSSKKLLLSDSGFYLCAWSGTMTARPEAFFGQGTRLTVV.

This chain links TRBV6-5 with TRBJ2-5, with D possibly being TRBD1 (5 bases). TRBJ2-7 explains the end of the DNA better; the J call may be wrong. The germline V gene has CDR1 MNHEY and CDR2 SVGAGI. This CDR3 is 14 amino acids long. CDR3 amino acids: CASRRTLSSYEQYF. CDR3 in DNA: TGTGCCAGCAGAAGGACATTGAGCTCCTACGAGCAGTACTTC.

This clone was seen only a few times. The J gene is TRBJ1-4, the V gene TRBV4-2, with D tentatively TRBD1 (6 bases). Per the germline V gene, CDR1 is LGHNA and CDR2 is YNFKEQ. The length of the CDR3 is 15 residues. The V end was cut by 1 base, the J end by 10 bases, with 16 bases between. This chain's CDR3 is CASSQGGRVEGKLFF. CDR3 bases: TGTGCCAGCAGCCAAGGGGGGCGGGTTGAAGGAAAACTGTTTTTT.

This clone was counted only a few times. The CDR3 region has the DNA TGTGCCAGCAGCTTCTGGGGTTCCAATCAGCCCCAGCATTTT. It is translated as CASSFWGSNQPQHF. V is TRBV5-6 and J is TRBJ1-5; D unclear. The CDR3 consists of 14 residues. Trimming removed 2 bases at V and 3 bases at J, with 9 bases between. The V gene's germline CDR1 is SGHDT and CDR2 YYEEEE.

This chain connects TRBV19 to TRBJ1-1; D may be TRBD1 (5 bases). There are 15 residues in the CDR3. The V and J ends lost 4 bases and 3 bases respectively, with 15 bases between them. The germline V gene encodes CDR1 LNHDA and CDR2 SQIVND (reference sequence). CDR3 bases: TGTGCCAGTAGTACAATTCCAGGAGGGGACACTGAAGCTTTCTTT. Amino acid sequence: CASSTIPGGDTEAFF.

The CDR3 spells CASSPDRSPYNEQFF. The CDR3 nucleotides are TGCGCCAGCAGCCCCGACAGGTCGCCCTACAATGAGCAGTTCTTC. The chain carries TRBV4-3 and TRBJ2-1, with D possibly matching TRBD1 (6 bases). The ends were cut back, 4 bases at V and 2 bases at J, with 12 bases in the middle. The CDR3 is 15 residues long. The germline V gene has CDR1 LGHNA and CDR2 YSLEER.

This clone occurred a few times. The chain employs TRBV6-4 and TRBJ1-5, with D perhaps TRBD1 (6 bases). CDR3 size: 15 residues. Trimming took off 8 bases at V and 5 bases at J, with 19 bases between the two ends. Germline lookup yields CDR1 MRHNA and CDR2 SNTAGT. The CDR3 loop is CASPTPAGVDQPQHF. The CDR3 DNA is TGTGCCAGCCCTACGCCCGCAGGGGTCGATCAGCCCCAGCATTTT.

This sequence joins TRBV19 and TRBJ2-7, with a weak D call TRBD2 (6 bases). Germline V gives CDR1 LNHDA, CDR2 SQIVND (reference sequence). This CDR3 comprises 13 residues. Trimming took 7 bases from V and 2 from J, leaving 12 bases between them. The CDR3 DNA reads TGTGCCAGTATAGGAGGGGCCGCCTACGAGCAGTACTTC. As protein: CASIGGAAYEQYF.

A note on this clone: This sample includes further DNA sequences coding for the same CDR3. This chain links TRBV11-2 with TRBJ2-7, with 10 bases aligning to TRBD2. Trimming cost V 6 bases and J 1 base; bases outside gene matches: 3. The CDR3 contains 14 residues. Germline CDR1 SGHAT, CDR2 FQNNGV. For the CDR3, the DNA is TGTGCCAGCAGTCGGACTAGCGGATCCTACGAGCAGTACTTC. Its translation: CASSRTSGSYEQYF.

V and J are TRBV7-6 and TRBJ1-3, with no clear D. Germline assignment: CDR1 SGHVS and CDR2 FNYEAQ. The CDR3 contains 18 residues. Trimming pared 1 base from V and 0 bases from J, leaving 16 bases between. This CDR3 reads CASSLGGGPAGSGNTIYF. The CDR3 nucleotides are TGTGCCAGCAGCTTAGGTGGAGGGCCCGCAGGCTCTGGAAACACCATATATTTT.

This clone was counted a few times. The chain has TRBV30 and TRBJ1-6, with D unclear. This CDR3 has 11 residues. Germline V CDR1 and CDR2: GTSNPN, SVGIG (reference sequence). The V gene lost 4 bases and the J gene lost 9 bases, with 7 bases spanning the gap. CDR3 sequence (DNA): TGTGCCTGGACATATGGTTCACCCCTCCACTTT. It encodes CAWTYGSPLHF. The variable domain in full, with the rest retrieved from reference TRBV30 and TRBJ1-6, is SQTIHQWPATLVQPVGSPLSLECTVEGTSNPNLYWYRQAAGRGLQLLFYSVGIGQISSEVPQNLSASRPQDRQFILSSKKLLLSDSGFYLCAWTYGSPLHFGNGTRLTVT.

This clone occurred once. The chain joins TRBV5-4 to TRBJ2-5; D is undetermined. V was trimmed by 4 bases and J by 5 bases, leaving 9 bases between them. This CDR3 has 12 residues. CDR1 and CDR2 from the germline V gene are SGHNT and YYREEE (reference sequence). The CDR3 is CASSLRDETQYF. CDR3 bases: TGTGCCAGCAGCCTCCGAGATGAGACCCAGTACTTC.